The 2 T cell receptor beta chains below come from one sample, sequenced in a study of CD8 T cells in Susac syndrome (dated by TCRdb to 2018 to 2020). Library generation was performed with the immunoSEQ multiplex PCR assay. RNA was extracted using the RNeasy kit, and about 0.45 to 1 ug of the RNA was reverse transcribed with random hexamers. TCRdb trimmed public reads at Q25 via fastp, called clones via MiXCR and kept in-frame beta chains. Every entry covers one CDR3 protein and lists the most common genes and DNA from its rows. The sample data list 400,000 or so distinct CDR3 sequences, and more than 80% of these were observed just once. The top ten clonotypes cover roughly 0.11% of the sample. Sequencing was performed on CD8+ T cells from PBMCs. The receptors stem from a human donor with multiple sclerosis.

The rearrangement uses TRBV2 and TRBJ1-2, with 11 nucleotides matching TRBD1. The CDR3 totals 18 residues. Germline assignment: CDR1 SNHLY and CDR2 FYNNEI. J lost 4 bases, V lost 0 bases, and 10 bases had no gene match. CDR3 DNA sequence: TGTGCCAGCAGTGAAGCGCTTCCTGGACAGGGGGCGGTCTATGGCTACACCTTC. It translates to CASSEALPGQGAVYGYTF.

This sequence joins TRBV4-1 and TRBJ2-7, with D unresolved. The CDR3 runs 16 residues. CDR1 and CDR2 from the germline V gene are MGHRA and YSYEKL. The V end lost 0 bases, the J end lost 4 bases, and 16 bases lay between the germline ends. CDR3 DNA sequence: TGCGCCAGCAGCCAAGATCCGTTAGTCGTCAGGTACGAGCAGTACTTC. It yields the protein CASSQDPLVVRYEQYF.